The 15 T cell receptor beta chains below were found in one sample sequenced in a study of blood T cells in healthy people across ages. The authors ran a second PCR of 7 to 11 cycles using a sample-barcoded 5' primer and a J-beta primer mix. TCRdb reprocessed the 5' RACE reads via MiXCR and lists one record per CDR3 protein. The table records 2 million or so distinct CDR3 sequences, 40% to 55% of them present only once. Sequences were obtained from blood. Every receptor here comes from a woman in her thirties or forties in good health.

In its sample, this clonotype was seen many times. The chain carries TRBV29-1 and TRBJ2-5, with D possibly matching TRBD1 (6 bases). Germline V CDR1 and CDR2: SQVTM, ANQGSEA. The CDR3 is 14 amino acids. V was pared by 1 base and J by 5 bases, with 14 bases between. The CDR3 sequence is CSVEGEQGTETQYF. In DNA, the CDR3 is TGCAGCGTTGAAGGGGAACAGGGTACGGAGACCCAGTACTTC.

The rearrangement uses TRBV7-2 and TRBJ2-7; D is perhaps TRBD2 (6 bases). The CDR3 loop spans 18 amino acids. Germline V gene lookup returns CDR1 SGHTA and CDR2 FQGNSA. The V gene lost 5 bases and the J gene lost 2 bases, with 25 bases spanning the gap. The CDR3 DNA reads as TGTGCCAGCAGCGGAACCGGGAGATCGAAAAGAGAGACCTACGAGCAGTACTTC. Residues: CASSGTGRSKRETYEQYF.

The chain is built from TRBV10-3 and TRBJ1-2; no definite D call. The V gene lost 8 bases and the J gene lost 4 bases, with 14 bases spanning the gap. The germline V gene encodes CDR1 ENHRY and CDR2 SYGVKD. The CDR3 is made up of 13 amino acids. The CDR3 nucleotides are TGTGCCATCGGGCGGGATCTTAGCTATGGCTACACCTTC. The encoded protein is CAIGRDLSYGYTF.

This clonotype was detected a few times. The CDR3 here is CASSTGLGVYEQYF. The CDR3 DNA reads TGTGCCAGCAGCACGGGACTAGGTGTCTACGAGCAGTACTTC. The chain uses TRBV7-2 and TRBJ2-7, with TRBD2 identical over 8 bases. CDR3 length: 14 amino acids. With 5 bases clipped from V and 3 bases from J, the junction kept 6 bases outside the gene matches. The germline V gene has CDR1 SGHTA and CDR2 FQGNSA. Supplemented by reference TRBV7-2 and TRBJ2-7, the full variable domain reads GAGVSQSPSNKVTEKGKDVELRCDPISGHTALYWYRQSLGQGLEFLIYFQGNSAPDKSGLPSDRFSAERTGGSVSTLTIQRTQQEDSAVYLCASSTGLGVYEQYFGPGTRLTVT.

The chain links TRBV7-9 to TRBJ2-7; D might be TRBD1 (5 bases). Germline V gene sequence: CDR1 SEHNR, CDR2 FQNEAQ (reference sequence). V was cut by 3 bases and J by 5 bases, with 14 bases left in between. This CDR3 has 14 amino acids. The CDR3 here is CASSFTQGVNEQYF. The CDR3 DNA reads TGTGCCAGCAGCTTTACCCAGGGTGTCAACGAGCAGTACTTC.

V gene TRBV3-1 combines with J gene TRBJ2-5; 8 bases align to TRBD1. The CDR3 consists of 13 residues. V shed 4 bases, J shed 11 bases, and the junction held 9 bases outside the gene matches. The germline CDR1 and CDR2 sequences are LGHDT and YNNKEL (reference sequence). The CDR3: CASSPDRGYDQYF. The CDR3 DNA reads TGTGCCAGCAGCCCTGACAGGGGCTACGATCAGTACTTC.

The gene calls are TRBV25-1 and TRBJ1-1; D uncertain. Trimming took 2 bases from V and 3 from J, leaving 10 bases between them. The CDR3 has 14 residues. CDR1 is MGHDK, CDR2 SYGVNS, per germline. The CDR3 loop is CASSETGGDTEAFF. As DNA, the CDR3 is TGTGCCAGCAGTGAAACGGGTGGGGACACTGAAGCTTTCTTT.

This sequence joins TRBV7-9 and TRBJ1-2, with TRBD1 identical over 7 bases. CDR1 SEHNR and CDR2 FQNEAQ come from the germline V gene (reference sequence). The ends lost 5 bases at V and 4 bases at J; junction bases unmatched: 10. The CDR3 length is 15 residues. The CDR3 nucleotides read TGTGCCAGCAGCGTAGTTCGACAGGGCGGCTATGGCTACACCTTC. As protein: CASSVVRQGGYGYTF.

J is TRBJ1-4 and V is TRBV6-5, with D possibly TRBD1 on 5 matching bases. The CDR3 totals 15 residues. Germline V gene sequence: CDR1 MNHEY, CDR2 SVGAGI. The V and J ends lost 3 bases and 1 base respectively, with 9 bases between them. The CDR3 nucleotides read TGTGCCAGCAGTTATGGTGACAGAACTAATGAAAAACTGTTTTTT. Its protein is CASSYGDRTNEKLFF.

CDR3 residues: CASISVTYPYEQYF. CDR3 nucleotides: TGTGCCAGCATTTCAGTCACCTACCCCTACGAGCAGTACTTC. The V and J genes are TRBV2 and TRBJ2-7, with D uncertain. The CDR3 is 14 amino acids. Germline V CDR1 and CDR2: SNHLY, FYNNEI. Trimming took 7 bases from V and 2 from J, leaving 15 bases between them.

The V and J genes are TRBV4-3 and TRBJ2-6; D unclear. Per germline, CDR1 LGHNA and CDR2 YSLEER. V lost 0 bases and J lost 0, with 6 bases in between. The CDR3 covers 16 residues. The CDR3 DNA is TGCGCCAGCAGCCAAGAAGAATTCTCTGGGGCCAACGTCCTGACTTTC. Protein product: CASSQEEFSGANVLTF.

This clonotype was detected only once. CDR3 amino acids: CASSSSPREGKRYF. CDR3 coding DNA: TGTGCCAGCAGTTCTAGCCCCCGGGAGGGCAAGAGGTACTTC. This chain connects TRBV28 to TRBJ2-4; TRBD2 agrees at 8 bases. There are 14 residues in the CDR3. Losses at the gene ends were 4 bases for V and 15 bases for J; bases not matched to a gene: 14. Looked up from germline, CDR1 is MDHEN and CDR2 is SYDVKM.

This clonotype has only a few counts. V gene TRBV10-2 combines with J gene TRBJ2-1; 8 positions match TRBD2. CDR3 length: 15 amino acids. In germline, CDR1 is WSHSY, CDR2 SAAADI. V lost 5 bases and J lost 9; bases outside the gene matches: 12. The DNA of the CDR3 is TGCGCCAGCAGTCTCGGGCGGGGGGCCAGAGGTGAGCAGTTCTTC. This sequence encodes CASSLGRGARGEQFF.

The sample holds a few counts of this clonotype. The chain couples TRBV9 to TRBJ1-4; TRBD1 matches at 8 bases. Germline V gives CDR1 SGDLS, CDR2 YYNGEE. V was pared by 4 bases and J by 5 bases, with 4 bases of the junction left unmatched. The CDR3 length is 14 residues. The chain's CDR3 is CASSISGGNEKLFF. The CDR3, as DNA: TGTGCCAGCAGCATATCAGGGGGCAATGAAAAACTGTTTTTT.

The genes are TRBV28 and TRBJ1-5, with 10 bases identical to TRBD1. This CDR3 has 15 residues. The V segment lost 5 bases and the J segment 6 bases; nucleotides outside the gene matches: 7. Per germline, CDR1 MDHEN and CDR2 SYDVKM. This chain's CDR3 is CASSPWDRGIQPQHF. CDR3 sequence (DNA): TGTGCCAGCAGTCCATGGGACAGGGGTATTCAGCCCCAGCATTTT.